This T cell receptor beta chain was observed in a study of T cells in Graves' hyperthyroidism and ophthalmopathy. This clonotype was detected many times. Participants, patients aged 18 to 65, had newly diagnosed hyperthyroidism with a duration under 2 months. Using RNA transcripts as the source, TCR beta CDR3 regions were amplified. HTBI primers drove first-round RT-PCR of the TCR CDR3. Each CDR3 protein is one row after TCRdb ran MiXCR on the multiplex PCR reads. The sample lists about 620,000 distinct CDR3 sequences, around 15% occurring once. The sequence derives from a woman aged 30 to 39 with Graves' hyperthyroidism. Sequencing was done on a sample of blood.

CDR3 in DNA: TGCAGCGTTGGGGACAGCCCTCGGCGCGAGCAGTACTTC. Its protein product is CSVGDSPRREQYF. This chain links TRBV29-1 with TRBJ2-7; 7 nucleotides line up with TRBD1. Germline V gives CDR1 SQVTM, CDR2 ANQGSEA. This CDR3 is 13 amino acids long. The ends lost 4 bases at V and 6 bases at J; junction bases unmatched: 9.